This T cell receptor beta chain was observed in a study of blood T cell repertoires in COVID-19. Overall study: PBMCs, B-cell-depleted T cells, or T cells provided the cDNA or gDNA that made up the material.

The authors' processing: It was from reference gene primer amplification that nucleated cell counts were estimated. Generated by immunoSEQ multiplex PCR, the TCRdb table keeps only in-frame clones and is missing some. V, J and clone size are those of that table, while D and trimming were read from the DNA. The sample yields about 110,000 clones, 84% seen once. This clonotype was sampled from a woman in her forties or fifties with acute or convalescent COVID-19. Source material: peripheral blood.

In DNA form, the CDR3 reads TGTGCCAGCAGTTTTCAGGGGGCGAATGGCGGGCCCCAGCATTTT. It specifies CASSFQGANGGPQHF. The rearrangement uses TRBV28 and TRBJ1-5, with TRBD1 identical over 8 bases. The trim removed 3 bases at V and 9 bases at J, leaving 10 bases unmatched. The germline V gene encodes CDR1 MDHEN and CDR2 SYDVKM. The CDR3 contains 15 residues.